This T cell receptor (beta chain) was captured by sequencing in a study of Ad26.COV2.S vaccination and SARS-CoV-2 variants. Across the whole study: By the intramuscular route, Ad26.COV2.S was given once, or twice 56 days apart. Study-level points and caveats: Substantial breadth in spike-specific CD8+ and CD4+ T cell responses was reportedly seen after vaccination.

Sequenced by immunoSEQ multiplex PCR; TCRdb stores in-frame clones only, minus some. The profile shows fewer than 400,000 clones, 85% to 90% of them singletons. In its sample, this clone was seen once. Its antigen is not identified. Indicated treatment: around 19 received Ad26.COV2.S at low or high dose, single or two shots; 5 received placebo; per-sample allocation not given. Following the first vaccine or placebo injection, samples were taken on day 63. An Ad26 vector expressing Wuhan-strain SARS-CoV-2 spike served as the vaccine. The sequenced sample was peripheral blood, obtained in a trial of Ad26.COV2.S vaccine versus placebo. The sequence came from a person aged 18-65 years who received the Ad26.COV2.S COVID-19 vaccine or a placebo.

This CDR3 reads CTSSSRDRGFPYTDTQYF. In DNA form, the CDR3 reads TGCACCAGCAGCTCCCGGGACAGGGGATTCCCCTACACAGATACGCAGTATTTT. The J gene is TRBJ2-3, the V gene TRBV1; the table gives TRBD1 as D, unverified against the DNA. TRBV1 is marked as a pseudogene. The CDR3 runs 18 residues.